The next 2 T cell receptor beta chains were all read from a single sample in a study of blood T cell repertoires in COVID-19. Only in-frame clones appear in the TCRdb table, and some are missing; sequencing was by immunoSEQ multiplex PCR. The data hold 210,000 or so clones, with roughly 86% observed a single time. The specimen sequenced was peripheral blood. These receptors all come from a woman between 70 and 85 years old with active or convalescent COVID-19.

The J gene is TRBJ1-2, the V gene TRBV18, with TRBD1 identical over 9 bases. J gave up 8 bases and V 2 bases, and 9 bases lay outside the gene matches. CDR1 is KGHSH and CDR2 is LQKENI in the germline V gene. This CDR3 has 15 residues. The CDR3 coding sequence is TGTGCCAGCTCACCATCACAGGGGGCCCTCGGGGGCTACACCTTC. It yields the protein CASSPSQGALGGYTF.

The chain uses TRBV23-1 and TRBJ2-7; TRBD2 matches 11 bases. TRBV23-1 is recorded as an ORF, its role being uncertain. J lost 1 base, V lost 3 bases, and 8 bases had no gene match. This CDR3 has 17 residues. As DNA, the CDR3 is TGCGCCAGCAGTCACCTAACTAGCGGGAGTAATTCCTACGAGCAGTACTTC. It translates to CASSHLTSGSNSYEQYF.